What follows describes a single T cell receptor (beta chain). The antigen is not known. This CDR3 spans 13 amino acids. Germline V lookup: CDR1 MNHEY, CDR2 SMNVEV (reference sequence). V was trimmed by 5 bases and J by 4 bases, leaving 11 bases between them. TCR alpha and TCR beta cDNA libraries carrying sample barcodes and UMIs were produced by 5'RACE using constant-segment primers. TCRdb independently ran MiXCR on the 5' RACE reads; one entry per CDR3 protein. The sample lists approximately 490,000 distinct CDR3 sequences; over 20% were seen once. This sample is drawn from a study of T-cell memory formation after mild COVID-19. General study results and limits: Pre-infection memory showed some responding clones, and this suggested that cross-reactive memory joined. CD4+ bias marked clones expanding day 15 to 37, unlike balanced contracting clones.

The rearrangement uses TRBV27 and TRBJ1-1; D is undetermined. What was sequenced was PBMCs or a T cell subset sorted from them (not recorded which). The clonotype comes from an adult woman who had mild COVID-19 (a few samples of this study predate the infection). Cell type and time point are not known. The CDR3 reads CASSLRYATEAFF. CDR3 DNA sequence: TGTGCCAGCAGTCTACGTTATGCCACTGAAGCTTTCTTT.